The 13 T cell receptor beta chains in this list originate from one sample, sequenced in a study of shared clonotypes between healthy human individuals. Some clones are missing from TCRdb's copy, which holds only in-frame ones; the method was immunoSEQ multiplex PCR. The sample holds approximately 1.5 million clones, around 98.5% seen once. The specimen was naive CD4+ T cells sorted from blood. Subset specified: CD45RA+ positively selected. Every receptor here comes from a young man in good health.

The rearrangement uses TRBV5-5 and TRBJ2-1, with TRBD2 identical over 10 bases. CDR3 length equals 13 residues. Per the germline V gene, CDR1 is SGHKS and CDR2 is YYEKEE (reference sequence). Losses at the gene ends were 4 bases for V and 10 bases for J; bases not matched to a gene: 5. CDR3 sequence reads: CASSEPGLAEQFF. DNA of the CDR3: TGTGCCAGCAGCGAGCCGGGACTAGCGGAGCAGTTCTTC.

V usage is TRBV5-4 and J usage is TRBJ2-7, with TRBD1 matching over 7 bases. With 4 bases clipped from V and 2 bases from J, the junction kept 6 bases outside the gene matches. CDR1 is SGHNT and CDR2 is YYREEE in the germline V gene (reference sequence). This CDR3 region has 14 residues. CDR3 sequence reads: CASSRGQDPYEQYF. The CDR3 DNA reads TGTGCCAGCAGCCGCGGACAGGACCCCTACGAGCAGTACTTC.

The chain uses TRBV5-1 and TRBJ2-1; D may be TRBD2 (5 bases). The CDR3 has 14 residues. Trimming left V 6 bases short and J 4 bases short, with 14 bases between. Germline assignment: CDR1 SGHRS and CDR2 YFSETQ. CDR3 residues: CASNGGSAYNEQFF. CDR3 nucleotides: TGCGCCAGCAACGGAGGCTCAGCGTACAATGAGCAGTTCTTC. Combining the CDR3 with reference TRBV5-1 and TRBJ2-1 gives the whole variable domain KAGVTQTPRYLIKTRGQQVTLSCSPISGHRSVSWYQQTPGQGLQFLFEYFSETQRNKGNFPGRFSGRQFSNSRSEMNVSTLELGDSALYLCASNGGSAYNEQFFGPGTRLTVL.

The rearrangement links TRBV21-1 to TRBJ2-3; the table assigns TRBD2, which was not confirmed against the DNA. TRBV21-1 is a recognized pseudogene. The CDR3 length is 16 residues. This chain's CDR3 is CASSKGAGVCTDTQYF. The CDR3 DNA sequence: TGTGCCAGCAGCAAAGGGGCGGGAGTATGTACAGATACGCAGTATTTT.

The V and J genes are TRBV10-2 and TRBJ2-1; D might be TRBD2 (5 bases). The CDR3 has 14 amino acids. Germline CDR1 is WSHSY and CDR2 is SAAADI. Trimming took off 8 bases at V and 8 bases at J, with 19 bases between the two ends. The CDR3 is CASSWEKGRDEQFF. Written as DNA, the CDR3 is TGCGCCAGCTCCTGGGAGAAGGGCCGCGATGAGCAGTTCTTC.

The V call is TRBV5-1, the J call TRBJ2-3; 8 bases fit TRBD1. In germline, CDR1 is SGHRS, CDR2 YFSETQ. The CDR3 covers 15 residues. V lost 6 bases to trimming and J lost 0 bases; unmatched junction nucleotides: 6. CDR3 sequence reads: CASKLQGVSTDTQYF. CDR3 coding DNA: TGCGCCAGCAAGCTACAGGGGGTGAGCACAGATACGCAGTATTTT.

The V call is TRBV29-1, the J call TRBJ1-1; weak D call: TRBD1 (6 bases). V was trimmed by 5 bases and J by 2 bases, leaving 15 bases between them. The CDR3 contains 14 residues. CDR1 SQVTM and CDR2 ANQGSEA come from the germline V gene. CDR3 residues: CSVSSYRANTEAFF. In DNA form, the CDR3 reads TGCAGCGTTTCCAGCTACAGGGCCAACACTGAAGCTTTCTTT.

V usage is TRBV7-9 and J usage is TRBJ2-5; D unclear. CDR1 is SEHNR, CDR2 FQNEAQ, per germline (reference sequence). This CDR3 has 15 residues. V dropped 4 bases and J dropped 4 bases, with 16 bases sitting between them. CDR3 bases: TGTGCCAGCAGCTCCCAAGGGATCTTCGGAGAGACCCAGTACTTC. Translated, it gives CASSSQGIFGETQYF.

The CDR3 DNA is TGTGCCAGCAGCTTAGTTTCCAGGGGAGAGACCCAGTACTTC. Amino acids: CASSLVSRGETQYF. The gene calls are TRBV7-2 and TRBJ2-5, with a possible D match to TRBD1 (6 bases). Per the germline V gene, CDR1 is SGHTA and CDR2 is FQGNSA. V was cut by 1 base and J by 4 bases, with 10 bases left in between. This CDR3 is built from 14 residues.

This sequence joins TRBV28 and TRBJ2-2; D could derive from TRBD1 or TRBD2 (5 bases each). CDR3 length: 14 residues. V gave up 6 bases and J gave up 4 bases, with 12 bases separating them. The germline CDR1 and CDR2 sequences are MDHEN and SYDVKM. The CDR3 sequence is CASRGRIVTGELFF. The CDR3 nucleotides read TGTGCCAGCAGGGGACGGATCGTCACCGGGGAGCTGTTTTTT.

The V call is TRBV10-1, the J call TRBJ2-3; weak D call: TRBD1 (5 bases). This CDR3 is built from 14 residues. From germline, CDR1 is WNHNN and CDR2 SYGVQD (reference sequence). The V end lost 3 bases, the J end lost 3 bases, and 10 bases lay between the germline ends. This CDR3 is CASSDFRVTDTQYF. The CDR3 DNA is TGCGCCAGCAGTGATTTCAGGGTTACAGATACGCAGTATTTT.

This chain connects TRBV6-1 to TRBJ1-3; D may be TRBD1 (5 bases). The length of the CDR3 is 15 residues. V shed 6 bases and J shed 4 bases, with 16 bases lying between them. Germline CDR1 reads MNHNS; CDR2 reads SASEGT. The CDR3 nucleotides read TGTGCCAGCAGCGCAACGACAGTTCCAGGAAACACCATATATTTT. The encoded protein is CASSATTVPGNTIYF.

The V call is TRBV18, the J call TRBJ2-3, with D possibly being TRBD1 or TRBD2 (7 bases each). Per the germline V gene, CDR1 is KGHSH and CDR2 is LQKENI. Trimming shortened V by 5 bases and J by 3 bases, and 21 bases separated the two germline ends. This CDR3 region has 17 residues. As DNA, the CDR3 is TGTGCCAGCTCAACTTTATCGACAGGGCGGGGGACAGATACGCAGTATTTT. This translates into CASSTLSTGRGTDTQYF.